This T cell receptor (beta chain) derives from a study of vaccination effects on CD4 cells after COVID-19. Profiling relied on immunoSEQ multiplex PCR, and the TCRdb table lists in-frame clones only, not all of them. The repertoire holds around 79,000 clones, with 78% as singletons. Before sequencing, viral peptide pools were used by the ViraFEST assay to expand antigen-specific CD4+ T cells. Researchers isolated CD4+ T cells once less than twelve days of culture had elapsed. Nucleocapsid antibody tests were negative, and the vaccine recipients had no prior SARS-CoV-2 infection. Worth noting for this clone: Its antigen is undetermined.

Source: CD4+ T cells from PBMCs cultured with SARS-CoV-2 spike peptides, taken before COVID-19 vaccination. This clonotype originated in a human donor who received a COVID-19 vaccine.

The CDR3, as DNA: TGCGCCAGCAGCTCCGGACCGGAGCAGACCCAGTACTTC. It encodes CASSSGPEQTQYF. This rearrangement joins TRBV5-1 to TRBJ2-5; D call uncertain. CDR1 is SGHRS and CDR2 is YFSETQ in the germline V gene. CDR3 length: 13 residues. The ends were cut back, 3 bases at V and 6 bases at J, with 12 bases in the middle.